A single TCR beta chain is shown here with its context. No antigen is known for it. Produced via immunoSEQ multiplex PCR; TCRdb's table is partial and in-frame only. Here the sample spans approximately 5,000 clones, more than 80% being singletons. The CDR3 is 16 residues long. Germline V gene sequence: CDR1 LGHNA, CDR2 YSLEER. V was clipped by 2 bases and J by 2 bases, with 12 bases between them. Two lung cancer pathologists independently confirmed each histologic diagnosis. This entry comes from a study of immune evolution from preneoplasia to lung adenocarcinoma. Notes on the study in general: Top clone frequencies peaked in normal lung, apparently declining through invasive adenocarcinoma.

Source material: FFPE adjacent normal lung tissue. The TCR sequence derives from an older donor with lung adenocarcinoma. V and J are TRBV4-3 and TRBJ1-4, with D possibly TRBD1 on 5 matching bases. The CDR3 here is CASSQPIKGTNEKLFF. DNA for the CDR3: TGCGCCAGCAGCCAACCTATCAAGGGGACTAATGAAAAACTGTTTTTT.